This T cell receptor beta chain was recorded in a study of blood T cell repertoires in COVID-19. The CDR3 is 13 residues long. Germline V gene lookup returns CDR1 SGHTA and CDR2 FQGNSA. V was trimmed by 1 base and J by 1 base, leaving 5 bases between them. In the source study's methods: Amplification of reference gene primers provided the estimated nucleated cell counts. TCRdb's copy holds only in-frame clones and misses some; the assay was immunoSEQ multiplex PCR. V, J and clone size are taken as reported in that table, and D and trimming were inferred from the DNA itself. The table records 250,000 or so clones, 85% of them present only once.

This receptor was identified in a woman aged 50 to 60 who had been exposed to COVID-19. The sample was PBMCs or T cells enriched from blood (not recorded which). The gene calls are TRBV7-2 and TRBJ2-7; no clear D. This CDR3 is CASSLVPSYEQYF. For the CDR3, the DNA is TGTGCCAGCAGCTTAGTTCCGTCCTACGAGCAGTACTTC. Full variable domain (rest looked up from reference TRBV7-2 and TRBJ2-7): GAGVSQSPSNKVTEKGKDVELRCDPISGHTALYWYRQSLGQGLEFLIYFQGNSAPDKSGLPSDRFSAERTGGSVSTLTIQRTQQEDSAVYLCASSLVPSYEQYFGPGTRLTVT.